This T cell receptor beta chain stems from a study of control samples from healthy donors and cancer patients. The CDR3 is 14 residues long. Between the trimmed V and J ends, which lost 6 bases and 5 bases, there was a span of 14 bases. Per the germline V gene, CDR1 is LGHDT and CDR2 is YNNKEL (reference sequence). In its sample, this clone was seen a few times. The data were produced by immunoSEQ multiplex PCR, yet TCRdb's version contains in-frame clones alone and is incomplete. Of under 85,000 clones in the sample, roughly 88% were seen once. V usage is TRBV3-1 (or the pseudogene TRBV3-2) and J usage is TRBJ2-1; D is perhaps TRBD2 (6 bases). Material: PBMCs. The source of this sequence is a man in his sixties with head and neck cancer. CDR3: CASSAWGGDNEQFF. The DNA of the CDR3 is TGTGCCAGCAGTGCCTGGGGCGGGGACAATGAGCAGTTCTTC.